This TCR beta chain originates from a study of T cell responses to AZD1222 COVID-19 vaccine. Method: immunoSEQ multiplex PCR; TCRdb's copy keeps in-frame clones and lacks some. Here the sample spans about 92,000 clones, roughly nine tenths being singletons. CDR1 is GTSNPN, CDR2 SVGIG, per germline (reference sequence). V was shortened by 7 bases and J by 7 bases, with 16 bases between the two germline ends. The CDR3 contains 12 residues. This specimen consisted of peripheral blood, obtained on day 0 of AZD1222 vaccination. The V and J genes are TRBV30 and TRBJ1-1, with D unresolved. This TCR came from an adult in good health. In DNA, the CDR3 is TGTGCCTCCTCGTACATCGCTTATGAAGCTTTCTTT. As protein: CASSYIAYEAFF.